What follows are 21 T cell receptor beta chains derived from one specimen sequenced in a study of response to subunit inactivated influenza vaccine. TCRdb fed the RT-PCR reads into MiXCR, producing one record per CDR3 protein. The repertoire holds some 520,000 distinct CDR3 sequences, with approximately 15% as singletons. The specimen was CD4+ T cells sorted from PBMCs, collected around 2 years after vaccination. These receptors were taken from a man between 50 and 70 years old who received an inactivated influenza vaccine.

Remarks on this clonotype: One junction end disagrees with the germline gene, perhaps due to a read error. This chain uses TRBV7-3 with TRBJ2-5, with D unclear. This CDR3 is built from 13 residues. Germline CDR1 and CDR2: SGHTA and FQGTGA. DNA for the CDR3: TGTGCCAGCAGCTTATCCTCCCAAGAGATCCAGTACTTC. Protein product: CASSLSSQEIQYF.

This clonotype has ten or more counts. The CDR3 sequence is CASSLNVLSSYEQYF. Written as DNA, the CDR3 is TGCGCCAGCAGCTTGAATGTGCTGAGCTCCTACGAGCAGTACTTC. The rearrangement joins TRBV5-1 to TRBJ2-7; D gene unclear. Germline loops: CDR1 SGHRS, CDR2 YFSETQ. V dropped 1 base and J dropped 0 bases, with 11 bases sitting between them. This CDR3 comprises 15 residues.

This clonotype was seen a few times. The V and J genes are TRBV6-5 and TRBJ2-3; D possibly corresponds to TRBD1 (6 bases). This CDR3 contains 15 residues. Germline values: CDR1 MNHEY, CDR2 SVGAGI. Trimming pared 0 bases from V and 3 bases from J, leaving 10 bases between. The CDR3 here is CASSYSRGRTDTQYF. The CDR3 bases are TGTGCCAGCAGTTACTCGAGGGGGAGAACAGATACGCAGTATTTT.

This clonotype appeared many times. The chain employs TRBV25-1 and TRBJ2-2; TRBD2 might be the D (5 bases). V lost 6 bases and J 1 base, leaving 9 bases between the germline ends. In germline, CDR1 is MGHDK, CDR2 SYGVNS. This CDR3 spans 14 amino acids. The CDR3: CASRGGGNTGELFF. CDR3 sequence (DNA): TGTGCCAGCAGGGGCGGAGGGAACACCGGGGAGCTGTTTTTT.

The chain uses TRBV20-1 and TRBJ1-5, with D perhaps TRBD1 (5 bases). Trimming took off 5 bases at V and 11 bases at J, with 19 bases between the two ends. This CDR3 region has 13 residues. Germline CDR1 reads DFQATT; CDR2 reads SNEGSKA (reference sequence). CDR3 DNA sequence: TGCAGTGCTGAGGGCACCCTGCAAGGGGCCCAGCATTTT. It translates to CSAEGTLQGAQHF.

In this sample, this clonotype turned up a few times. J is TRBJ1-1 and V is TRBV20-1, with TRBD1 as a possible D gene (5 bases). This CDR3 contains 12 residues. Trimming removed 7 bases at V and 4 bases at J, with 13 bases between. In germline, CDR1 is DFQATT, CDR2 SNEGSKA (reference sequence). The DNA of the CDR3 is TGCAGTGTCAGGGCTGATGCCACTGAAGCTTTCTTT. Amino acids: CSVRADATEAFF.

The chain links TRBV5-4 to TRBJ1-1; no definite D call. This CDR3 is 14 amino acids long. V lost 3 bases and J 1 base, leaving 10 bases between the germline ends. Germline CDR1 reads SGHNT; CDR2 reads YYREEE (reference sequence). CDR3 in amino acids: CASSSTPGNTEAFF. DNA of the CDR3: TGTGCCAGCAGCTCGACACCCGGGAACACTGAAGCTTTCTTT.

V gene TRBV12-3 or TRBV12-4 combines with J gene TRBJ2-7; D gene ambiguous. This CDR3 contains 12 residues. Trimming left V 5 bases short and J 4 bases short, with 9 bases between. CDR3 sequence: CASSLRQYEQYF. The CDR3 DNA sequence: TGTGCCAGCAGTCTAAGACAATACGAGCAGTACTTC.

This chain uses TRBV3-1 with TRBJ2-5, with D possibly matching TRBD1 (6 bases). This CDR3 spans 13 amino acids. Trimming cost V 5 bases and J 7 bases, with 14 bases left between them. CDR1 and CDR2 from the germline V gene are LGHDT and YNNKEL (reference sequence). The CDR3 coding sequence is TGTGCCAGCAGCATACAGGGTGACGGGACCCAGTACTTC. Translated, it gives CASSIQGDGTQYF.

The chain links TRBV20-1 to TRBJ2-5, with D unresolved. V lost 4 bases and J 1 base, leaving 13 bases between the germline ends. CDR3 length: 14 amino acids. Looked up from germline, CDR1 is DFQATT and CDR2 is SNEGSKA (reference sequence). The CDR3 protein is CSATSAGFQETQYF. The CDR3 DNA follows: TGCAGTGCTACCTCTGCCGGGTTCCAAGAGACCCAGTACTTC.

The genes are TRBV4-3 and TRBJ1-1; 10 bases map to TRBD1. Germline CDR1 is LGHNA and CDR2 is YSLEER. Trimming removed 6 bases from V and 6 bases from J; junction bases left unmatched: 4. The CDR3 has 13 residues. The CDR3 DNA sequence: TGCGCCAGCAGTCGACAGGGGGCCGCTGAAGCTTTCTTT. Protein sequence: CASSRQGAAEAFF.

The chain joins TRBV20-1 to TRBJ2-7, with TRBD2 matching 10 bases. Germline V gives CDR1 DFQATT, CDR2 SNEGSKA (reference sequence). Trimming cost V 4 bases and J 6 bases; bases outside gene matches: 3. The CDR3 extends over 12 amino acids. CDR3 region: CSATSGSVEQYF. DNA of the CDR3: TGCAGTGCTACTAGCGGGAGCGTCGAGCAGTACTTC.

This clonotype has a count of ten or more. CDR3 in DNA: TGCGCCAGCAGCCAAGATCAGGTTAGCTCCTACAATGAGCAGTTCTTC. Its translation is CASSQDQVSSYNEQFF. The chain carries TRBV4-3 and TRBJ2-1; D not certain. The V gene's germline CDR1 is LGHNA and CDR2 YSLEER. V lost 0 bases and J lost 0, with 9 bases in between. The CDR3 length is 16 residues.

This clonotype appeared a few times. This chain connects TRBV11-1 to TRBJ2-5; perhaps TRBD2 as D (5 bases). This CDR3 spans 14 amino acids. V lost 7 bases, J lost 9 bases, and 21 bases lay in between. Germline-derived CDR1 and CDR2 are SGHAT and FQDESV (reference sequence). In nucleotides, the CDR3 is TGTGCCAGCACCCCAGGTCAGAGGCCCGGGGCCCAGTACTTC. It encodes CASTPGQRPGAQYF.

The chain recombines TRBV28 with TRBJ2-1, with D perhaps assigned TRBD1 or TRBD2 (6 bases each). The CDR3 runs 14 residues. In germline, CDR1 is MDHEN, CDR2 SYDVKM. Trimming removed 2 bases from V and 6 bases from J, with 11 bases in between. CDR3 bases: TGTGCCAGCAGTTTAAGAGGGGGGATCAATGAGCAGTTCTTC. Translated, it gives CASSLRGGINEQFF.

This clonotype occurred a few times. The rearrangement uses TRBV11-2 and TRBJ2-7; 7 bases agree with TRBD2. This CDR3 is built from 15 residues. Per the germline V gene, CDR1 is SGHAT and CDR2 is FQNNGV. The V segment lost 2 bases and the J segment 2 bases; nucleotides outside the gene matches: 6. CDR3 nucleotides: TGTGCCAGCAGCTTATCCAGGACTAGAACCTACGAGCAGTACTTC. This sequence encodes CASSLSRTRTYEQYF.

This chain uses TRBV6-2 or TRBV6-3 with TRBJ2-7; D may be TRBD2 (6 bases). CDR1 is MNHEY and CDR2 is SVGEGT in the germline V gene. The V and J ends lost 7 bases and 0 bases respectively, with 13 bases between them. This CDR3 comprises 14 residues. The CDR3 loop is CASNNPDYSYEQYF. The CDR3 nucleotides read TGTGCCAGCAATAATCCGGACTACTCCTACGAGCAGTACTTC.

This clonotype was recorded at least ten times. This chain uses TRBV4-2 with TRBJ2-3; 11 bases are a match to TRBD2. From germline, CDR1 is LGHNA and CDR2 YNFKEQ. There are 18 residues in the CDR3. V was pared by 3 bases and J by 1 base, with 9 bases of the junction left unmatched. CDR3: CASSQVAGGPDRTDTQYF. The CDR3 nucleotides are TGTGCCAGCAGCCAGGTAGCGGGGGGGCCCGATCGCACAGATACGCAGTATTTT.

This clonotype occurred once. The chain's CDR3 is CASSQVGVGAYEQYF. CDR3 DNA: TGTGCCAGCAGCCAAGTGGGCGTGGGGGCCTACGAGCAGTACTTC. This chain links TRBV3-1 with TRBJ2-7; D tentatively reads TRBD1 or TRBD2 (5 bases each). Germline CDR1 reads LGHDT; CDR2 reads YNNKEL (reference sequence). The CDR3 is 15 amino acids. Trimming took off 1 base at V and 2 bases at J, with 12 bases between the two ends.

A few counts support this clonotype. The chain uses TRBV7-2 and TRBJ1-1, with D unresolved. The CDR3 sequence is 13 residues long. Trimming pared 1 base from V and 8 bases from J, leaving 11 bases between. Germline V gene data show CDR1 as SGHTA and CDR2 as FQGNSA. The CDR3 bases are TGTGCCAGCAGCTTAGTATGGCGGACCGAAGCTTTCTTT. Its translation is CASSLVWRTEAFF.

The V gene is TRBV28, the J gene TRBJ2-3, with TRBD2 matching over 9 bases. Germline CDR1 and CDR2: MDHEN and SYDVKM. J lost 2 bases, V lost 9 bases, and 18 bases had no gene match. The CDR3 length is 18 residues. The CDR3 loop reads CASPSSRLAGITTDTQYF. In nucleotides, the CDR3 is TGTGCCAGTCCATCTTCGCGGCTAGCGGGGATTACCACAGATACGCAGTATTTT.